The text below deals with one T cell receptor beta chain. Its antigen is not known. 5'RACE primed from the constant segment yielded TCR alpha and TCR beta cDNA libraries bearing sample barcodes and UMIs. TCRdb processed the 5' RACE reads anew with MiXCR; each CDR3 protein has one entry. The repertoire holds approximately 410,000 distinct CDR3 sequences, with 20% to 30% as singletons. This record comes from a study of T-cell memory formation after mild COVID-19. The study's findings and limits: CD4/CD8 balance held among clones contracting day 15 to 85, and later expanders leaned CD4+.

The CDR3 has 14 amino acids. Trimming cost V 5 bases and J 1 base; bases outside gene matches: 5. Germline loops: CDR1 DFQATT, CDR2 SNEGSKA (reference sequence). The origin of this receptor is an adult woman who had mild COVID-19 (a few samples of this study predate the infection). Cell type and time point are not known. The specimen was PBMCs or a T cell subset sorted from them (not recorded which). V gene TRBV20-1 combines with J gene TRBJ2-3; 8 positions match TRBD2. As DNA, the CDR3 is TGCAGTGCTCACGGGACTAGGGGCACAGATACGCAGTATTTT. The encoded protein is CSAHGTRGTDTQYF.